The 18 T cell receptor beta chains in this list originate from one sample, sequenced in a study of shared clonotypes between healthy human individuals. Naive CD8 cells lacked CD45RO, underwent positive selection for CCR7 and left out terminally differentiated effector memory CD45RA+ cells. Some clones are missing from TCRdb's copy, which holds only in-frame ones; the method was immunoSEQ multiplex PCR. The repertoire holds roughly 2.1 million clones, with 85% to 95% as singletons. Sequenced: naive CD8+ T cells from PBMCs. Receptors originate from a young man in good health. Some clones in this sample may be carry-over from other donors' samples.

The genes are TRBV27 and TRBJ1-1; D might be TRBD1 (5 bases). This CDR3 has 16 amino acids. With 4 bases removed from V and 3 bases from J, the gap between germline ends came to 18 bases. CDR1 and CDR2 (germline): MNHEY, SMNVEV (reference sequence). CDR3 DNA sequence: TGTGCCAGCAGTTCACGGACGGGACCGAGGTACACTGAAGCTTTCTTT. This gives the protein CASSSRTGPRYTEAFF.

Concerning this clone: Other DNA sequences in this sample translate to the same CDR3. V is TRBV7-9 and J is TRBJ2-7, with D perhaps given as TRBD1 or TRBD2 (5 bases each). Trimming removed 5 bases from V and 0 bases from J, with 11 bases in between. The length of the CDR3 is 14 residues. CDR1 is SEHNR, CDR2 FQNEAQ, per germline (reference sequence). The CDR3 nucleotides read TGTGCCAGCAGCCCGGGACCCGGCTCCTACGAGCAGTACTTC. As protein: CASSPGPGSYEQYF.

V is TRBV27 and J is TRBJ2-2, with 10 bases identical to TRBD2. The CDR3 has 17 residues. Per the germline V gene, CDR1 is MNHEY and CDR2 is SMNVEV (reference sequence). The J segment lost 4 bases and the V segment lost 8 bases, leaving 13 bases of the junction unmatched. Here the CDR3 reads CASRTASGRASTGELFF. As DNA, the CDR3 is TGTGCCAGCCGCACGGCGAGCGGGAGGGCCAGCACCGGGGAGCTGTTTTTT.

This clone was observed a few times. The chain combines TRBV29-1 with TRBJ1-1; 7 positions match TRBD1. V lost 6 bases to trimming and J lost 1 base; unmatched junction nucleotides: 11. Germline V gives CDR1 SQVTM, CDR2 ANQGSEA. The CDR3 sequence is 15 residues long. CDR3 loop: CSVGNRGGKNTEAFF. The CDR3 DNA reads TGCAGCGTGGGGAACAGGGGAGGTAAGAACACTGAAGCTTTCTTT.

This chain links TRBV18 with TRBJ2-4; TRBD2 aligns across 8 bases. The CDR3 is 16 residues long. Germline V gene data show CDR1 as KGHSH and CDR2 as LQKENI. V trimming: 2 bases; J trimming: 5 bases; junction bases outside the gene matches: 8. The CDR3 loop reads CASSPRAGEPENIQYF. In nucleotides, the CDR3 is TGTGCCAGCTCACCAAGAGCGGGAGAGCCTGAAAACATTCAGTACTTC.

The chain uses TRBV27 and TRBJ2-1, with D unresolved. Germline CDR1 MNHEY, CDR2 SMNVEV (reference sequence). V was clipped by 1 base and J by 5 bases, with 12 bases between them. The CDR3 consists of 15 residues. CDR3 sequence: CASSLYQLRDNEQFF. The CDR3 DNA reads TGTGCCAGCAGTTTATATCAGCTACGGGACAATGAGCAGTTCTTC.

The chain joins TRBV30 to TRBJ2-2, with D possibly matching TRBD2 (6 bases). The CDR3 runs to 12 residues. The V gene's germline CDR1 is GTSNPN and CDR2 SVGIG (reference sequence). The germline V and J ends were trimmed by 4 bases and 6 bases, with 9 bases remaining between them. CDR3 sequence: CAWITGAGELFF. DNA of the CDR3: TGTGCCTGGATAACGGGGGCCGGGGAGCTGTTTTTT.

The chain links TRBV4-3 to TRBJ1-4; D not resolved. The CDR3 is 13 amino acids. Germline loops: CDR1 LGHNA, CDR2 YSLEER. V was shortened by 0 bases and J by 8 bases, with 7 bases between the two germline ends. CDR3: CASSQDLREKLFF. The DNA for the CDR3 is TGCGCCAGCAGCCAAGATCTCAGGGAAAAACTGTTTTTT.

The V gene is TRBV9, the J gene TRBJ2-2, with D tentatively TRBD2 (5 bases). Looked up from germline, CDR1 is SGDLS and CDR2 is YYNGEE. V dropped 7 bases and J dropped 7 bases, with 5 bases sitting between them. The CDR3 runs 10 residues. The CDR3 DNA sequence: TGTGCCAGCGGAGGCGGGGAGCTGTTTTTT. Protein product: CASGGGELFF.

V is TRBV7-2 and J is TRBJ1-5; 7 nucleotides agree with TRBD1. Germline V gene lookup returns CDR1 SGHTA and CDR2 FQGNSA. The CDR3 has 16 residues. V trimming: 8 bases; J trimming: 2 bases; junction bases outside the gene matches: 12. As DNA, the CDR3 is TGTGCCAGCCGCCCAATAGGGGGCCATCGCAATCAGCCCCAGCATTTT. It specifies CASRPIGGHRNQPQHF.

Details on this clone: The sample has other DNA sequences that encode this CDR3 too. This chain links TRBV27 with TRBJ1-3, with D maybe TRBD1 (5 bases). Germline CDR1 MNHEY, CDR2 SMNVEV (reference sequence). V gave up 4 bases and J gave up 4 bases, with 8 bases separating them. The length of the CDR3 is 13 residues. The CDR3 DNA is TGTGCCAGCAGTTCCAGGGTAGGAAACACCATATATTTT. Translation gives CASSSRVGNTIYF.

This clone appeared a single time. This sequence joins TRBV21-1 and TRBJ1-5. TRBV21-1 is designated a pseudogene. This CDR3 spans 15 amino acids. As DNA, the CDR3 is TGTGCCAGCAGCAAAGACTGTCAGATCAATCAGCCCCAGCATTTT. Translation: CASSKDCQINQPQHF.

The chain uses TRBV29-1 and TRBJ2-7; a weak D match, TRBD1 (5 bases). V shed 7 bases and J shed 0 bases, with 10 bases lying between them. The CDR3 totals 12 residues. CDR1 is SQVTM, CDR2 ANQGSEA, per germline. The CDR3 DNA follows: TGCAGCGCCTTTACAGGCTCCTACGAGCAGTACTTC. Amino acids: CSAFTGSYEQYF.

This chain links TRBV6-1 with TRBJ2-7; TRBD2 matches 7 bases. CDR3 length: 13 amino acids. Per germline, CDR1 MNHNS and CDR2 SASEGT. V lost 9 bases and J lost 3; bases outside the gene matches: 8. Here the CDR3 DNA reads TGTGCCAGTGGTGTGGGACTAATCTACGAGCAGTACTTC. Amino acid sequence: CASGVGLIYEQYF.

The rearrangement links TRBV11-2 to TRBJ2-3; 13 bases are a match to TRBD2. V lost 4 bases, J lost 0 bases, and 10 bases stayed unmatched. The CDR3 is 19 amino acids. Germline lookup yields CDR1 SGHAT and CDR2 FQNNGV. The chain's CDR3 is CASSSGTSGTRQSTDTQYF. In DNA form, the CDR3 reads TGTGCCAGCAGCTCCGGGACTAGCGGGACACGCCAGAGCACAGATACGCAGTATTTT.

This chain connects TRBV7-6 to TRBJ2-2; D gene uncertain. CDR1 and CDR2 (germline): SGHVS, FNYEAQ. Trimming left V 2 bases short and J 1 base short, with 8 bases between. The length of the CDR3 is 15 residues. The CDR3 region is CASSLLLRNTGELFF. CDR3 nucleotides: TGTGCCAGCAGCTTACTATTGAGGAACACCGGGGAGCTGTTTTTT.

J is TRBJ2-5 and V is TRBV6-5; no definite D call. This CDR3 has 13 residues. CDR1 is MNHEY and CDR2 is SVGAGI in the germline V gene. Between the trimmed V and J ends, which lost 5 bases and 5 bases, there was a span of 12 bases. The CDR3 region is CASSTTFTETQYF. Here the CDR3 DNA reads TGTGCCAGCAGTACGACTTTTACGGAGACCCAGTACTTC.

The chain carries TRBV5-6 and TRBJ1-2; D not certain. V was trimmed by 3 bases and J by 2 bases, leaving 8 bases between them. CDR1 SGHDT and CDR2 YYEEEE come from the germline V gene. The CDR3 spans 13 residues. CDR3 sequence: CASSYAGNYGYTF. The CDR3, as DNA: TGTGCCAGCAGCTATGCCGGGAACTATGGCTACACCTTC.